This T cell receptor (beta chain) was obtained from a study of T-cell memory formation after mild COVID-19 (dated by TCRdb to about 2021). Regarding the complete study: Most TCR sequence clusters were specific to one of the two donors. T-cell clones expanding and contracting after mild COVID-19 in a couple of donors were tracked by longitudinal TCRalpha and TCRbeta repertoire sequencing. Two young, previously healthy adult volunteers, one female and one male, were included in the cohort. Beyond this particular receptor, the publication reports: SARS-CoV-2 specificity was not confirmed for the second-wave clones peaking on day 37. Contracting CD4+ clones were found mainly in CM and EM memory subsets, while CD8+ clones were enriched in EMRA. Some responding clones were detected in pre-infection memory, suggesting pre-existing cross-reactive memory T cells joined the SARS-CoV-2 response. Balanced CD4/CD8 phenotypes were observed for clones contracting from day 15 to 85, whereas a bias towards CD4+ was observed for a second wave of clones expanding from day 15 to 37. The study covered only a couple of mild cases, and larger cohorts including severe cases with pre-infection samples were considered necessary.

Ficoll-Paque density gradient centrifugation was the method used to isolate PBMCs. This clonotype was seen a few times. It lacks a known antigen. No base quality values were provided; no much bigger clone lies one nucleotide off. Via the germline V gene, CDR1 is SGHRS and CDR2 YFSETQ. The junction shows trimming of 9 bases on V and 7 bases on J, plus 15 bases between the germline ends. The CDR3 spans 12 residues, from the cysteine through the phenylalanine. The CDR3 DNA has 36 bases and is translated from base 1. The run used an Illumina NovaSeq 6000. Using 5'RACE with constant-segment primers, TCRalpha and TCRbeta cDNA libraries were constructed, with sample barcodes and unique molecular identifiers added in the process. RNA was extracted from every sample with Trizol reagent. Libraries were amplified in two PCR steps, with a second sample barcode and Illumina TruSeq adapters added in the second step. The libraries were sequenced on an Illumina NovaSeq using 2 x 150 bp paired-end reads. In the original analysis: The reads were demultiplexed and collapsed into UMI-guided consensus sequences using migec v1.2.7. Using mixcr v2.1.11, UMI consensuses were aligned to TRA and TRB V and J templates and then assembled into clonotypes. Clonotypes were classified as expanded or contracted when called significant by both edgeR and NoisET, with noise models trained on biological replicates. For edgeR calls, the thresholds were a false discovery rate-adjusted p below 0.01 and a log2 fold-change of 1. PCA with hierarchical clustering of max-normalized trajectories of the 1000 most abundant clonotypes was used as exploratory dynamics analysis. Each responding clone was given a CD4 or CD8 phenotype based on the CD4+ and CD8+ repertoires, which had been sequenced separately. The raw public data were reprocessed by TCRdb itself: fastp quality trimming at Q25, MiXCR clonotype calling, in-frame beta chains only. CDR3 protein sequences are deduplicated, and each keeps its most common genes and DNA. None of the V and J calls come from the authors' own analysis; TCRdb made them. The sample contains almost 350,000 distinct CDR3 sequences, around 20% of them found a single time. Around a fifth of the sample is held by the ten biggest clonotypes.

Input material: PBMCs or a T cell subset sorted from them (not recorded which). This TCR was sampled from a man aged 18 to 30 who had mild COVID-19 (a few samples of this study predate the infection). The sample titles of this study are shuffled in the database, so cell type and time point are left out; the donor was told from shared clones. The rearrangement combines TRBV5-1 with TRBJ2-3, and the D gene may be TRBD1, 5 bases matching. For the CDR3, the sequence is CATRQRRHTQYF. DNA sequence: TGCGCCACTCGACAGAGACGACATACGCAGTATTTT.